This T cell receptor beta chain appears in the sequencing data of a study of T cell repertoires in aging, cancer and after chemotherapy. As for the study in general: Pre- and post-chemotherapy samples were paired from glioblastoma patients treated with temozolomide-based therapy. The full dataset contained some 8.7 million TCR reads. Points from the study as a whole: Loss of evenness, beyond lost richness, contributed to age-related TCR diversity decline in cancer patients.

TCR beta rearrangements were amplified from peripheral blood genomic DNA. By share, this clonotype counts as medium-sized. What it binds is not known. The germline V gene has CDR1 MRHNA and CDR2 SNTAGT. Germline trimming cut 4 bases from V and 6 bases from J; bases unmatched to any gene: 1. This CDR3 region has 14 residues. Multiplex touch-down PCR with TRB-A/B primers amplified rearranged V-D-J TRB sequences. From the multiplex PCR reads, TCRdb called clonotypes with MiXCR, one entry per CDR3 protein. The table records some 19,000 distinct CDR3 sequences, 37% of them present only once. The origin of this receptor is a human donor with a solid tumor. The V and J genes are TRBV6-4 and TRBJ2-1; 12 bases are a match to TRBD2. Material for sequencing was blood. The CDR3 DNA follows: TGTGCCAGCAGTGCTAGCGGGGGGGCCAATGAGCAGTTCTTC. It codes for CASSASGGANEQFF.